This T cell receptor (beta chain) comes out of a study of technical replicates of blood from a handful of donors. J was trimmed by 8 bases and V by 5 bases; bases with no gene match: 10. CDR1 is MNHEY and CDR2 is SMNVEV in the germline V gene (reference sequence). The CDR3 sequence is 16 residues long. Generated by immunoSEQ multiplex PCR, the TCRdb table keeps only in-frame clones and is missing some. The table records some 15,000 clones, roughly 87% of them present only once. This receptor was taken from a human donor in good health. The rearrangement links TRBV27 to TRBJ2-1, with TRBD2 identical over 12 bases. What was sequenced was PBMCs. CDR3 coding DNA: TGTGCCAGCAGTCCCACGACTAGCGGGAGTTTCTATGAGCAGTTCTTC. Protein product: CASSPTTSGSFYEQFF.